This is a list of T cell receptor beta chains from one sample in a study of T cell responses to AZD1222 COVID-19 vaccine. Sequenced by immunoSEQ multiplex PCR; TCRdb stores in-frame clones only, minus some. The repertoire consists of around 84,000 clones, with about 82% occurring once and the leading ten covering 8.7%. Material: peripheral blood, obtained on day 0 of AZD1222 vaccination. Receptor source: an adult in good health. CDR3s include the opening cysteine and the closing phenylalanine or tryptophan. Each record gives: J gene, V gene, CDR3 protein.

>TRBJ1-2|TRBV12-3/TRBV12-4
CASSFVGVKGYTF
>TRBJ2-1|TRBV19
CASSKTGVSPYNEQFF
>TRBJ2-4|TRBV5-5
CASSLLTGAAKNIQYF
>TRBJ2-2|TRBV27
CASSTGAGELFF
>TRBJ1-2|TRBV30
CAWSVPGMGRMRHGYTF
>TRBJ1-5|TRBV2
CASSGVAGGPFSNQPQHF
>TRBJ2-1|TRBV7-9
CASSLSLAGTYNEQFF
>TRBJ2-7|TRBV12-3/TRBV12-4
CASSLGAYEQYF
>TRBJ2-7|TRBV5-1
CASSLDLTGSGGEQYF
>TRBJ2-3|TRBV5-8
CASSLPGSGTDTQYF
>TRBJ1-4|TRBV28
CASRQGGFEKLFF
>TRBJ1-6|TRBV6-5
CASKSGFGGGSPLHF
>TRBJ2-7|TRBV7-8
CASSRLAGGYYEQYF
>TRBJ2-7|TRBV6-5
CASTRGSAGQYF
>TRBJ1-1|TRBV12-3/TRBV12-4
CASRSRGGKAFF
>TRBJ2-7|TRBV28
CASSLSRMPYEQYF
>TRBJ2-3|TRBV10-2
CASSEVPADTQYF
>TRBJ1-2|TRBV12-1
CASSPPTYGYTF
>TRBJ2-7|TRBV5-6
CASSLGAGDTYEQYF
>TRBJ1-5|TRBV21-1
CASSTGTGGLYSNQPQHF
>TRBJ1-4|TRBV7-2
CAAGWTGVEKLFF
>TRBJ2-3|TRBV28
CASSLGTSTDTQYF
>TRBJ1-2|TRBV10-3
CAIRGGGGNTNYGYTF